This T cell receptor (beta chain) was captured in a study of cytomegalovirus exposure and HLA in healthy donors. A multiplex PCR was run with 60 Vbeta primers and 13 Jbeta primers. Some clones are missing from TCRdb's copy, which holds only in-frame ones; the method was immunoSEQ multiplex PCR. Here the sample spans about 130,000 clones, over 70% being singletons. This clone showed up just a few times. What it recognizes is unknown. Study-level results: Confirmation in vitro established that a few CMV-associated chains were specific for CMV antigens. TCR beta V- and J-gene trimming, according to a later analysis, was linked to a missense DCLRE1C variant.

This clonotype originated in a man aged 35-49 years in good health and CMV-seronegative. The sample comprised PBMCs.

This CDR3 is CASSLSGRRSYNEQFF. DNA for the CDR3: TGCGCCAGCAGCTTGAGTGGCCGGCGGTCTTACAATGAGCAGTTCTTC. J is TRBJ2-1 and V is TRBV5-1; unclear D gene. Trimming left V 1 base short and J 4 bases short, with 15 bases between. From germline, CDR1 is SGHRS and CDR2 YFSETQ. The CDR3 extends over 16 amino acids.